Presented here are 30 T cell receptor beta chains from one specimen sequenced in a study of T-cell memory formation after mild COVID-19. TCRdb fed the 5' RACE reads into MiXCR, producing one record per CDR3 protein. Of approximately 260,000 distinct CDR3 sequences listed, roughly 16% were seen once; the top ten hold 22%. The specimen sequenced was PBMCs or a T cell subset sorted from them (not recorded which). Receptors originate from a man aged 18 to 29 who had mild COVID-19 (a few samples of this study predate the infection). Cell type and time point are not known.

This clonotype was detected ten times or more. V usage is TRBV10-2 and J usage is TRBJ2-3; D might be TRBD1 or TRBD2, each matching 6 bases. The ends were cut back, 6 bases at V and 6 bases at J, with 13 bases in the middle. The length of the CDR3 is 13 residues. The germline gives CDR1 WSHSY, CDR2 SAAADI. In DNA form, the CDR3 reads TGCGCCAGCAGCGGGGGCCTGGTTGATACGCAGTATTTT. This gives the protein CASSGGLVDTQYF.

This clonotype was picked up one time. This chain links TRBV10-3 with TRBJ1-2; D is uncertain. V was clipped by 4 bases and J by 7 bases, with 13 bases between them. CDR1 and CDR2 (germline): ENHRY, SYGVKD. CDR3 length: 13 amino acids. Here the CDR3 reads CAISGAELGGYTF. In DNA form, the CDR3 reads TGTGCCATCAGTGGGGCGGAGTTGGGTGGCTACACCTTC.

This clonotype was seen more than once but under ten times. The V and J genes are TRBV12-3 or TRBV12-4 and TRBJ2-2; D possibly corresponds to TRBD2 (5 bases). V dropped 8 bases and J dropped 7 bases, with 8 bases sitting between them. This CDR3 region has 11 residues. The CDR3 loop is CASRRDGELFF. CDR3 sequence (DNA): TGTGCCAGCCGTCGGGACGGGGAGCTGTTTTTT.

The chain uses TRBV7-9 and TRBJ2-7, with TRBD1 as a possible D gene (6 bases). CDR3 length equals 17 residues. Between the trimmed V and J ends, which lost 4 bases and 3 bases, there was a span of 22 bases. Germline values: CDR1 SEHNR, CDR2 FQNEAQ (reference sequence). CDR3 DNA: TGTGCCAGCAGCTCTACAATCCCCCCGGGACACATCTACGAGCAGTACGTC. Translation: CASSSTIPPGHIYEQYV.

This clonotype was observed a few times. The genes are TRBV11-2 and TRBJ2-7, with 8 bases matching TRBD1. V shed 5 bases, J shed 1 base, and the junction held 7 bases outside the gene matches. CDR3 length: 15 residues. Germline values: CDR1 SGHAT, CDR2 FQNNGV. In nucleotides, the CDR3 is TGTGCCAGCAGCCCGGACAGGGTTGGATCCTACGAGCAGTACTTC. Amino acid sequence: CASSPDRVGSYEQYF.

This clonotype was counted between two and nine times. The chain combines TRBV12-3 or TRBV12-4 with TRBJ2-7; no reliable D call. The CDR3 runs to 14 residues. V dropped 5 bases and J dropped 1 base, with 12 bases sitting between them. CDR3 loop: CASSQDQLSYEQYF. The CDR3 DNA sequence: TGTGCCAGCAGTCAGGACCAGCTTTCCTACGAGCAGTACTTC.

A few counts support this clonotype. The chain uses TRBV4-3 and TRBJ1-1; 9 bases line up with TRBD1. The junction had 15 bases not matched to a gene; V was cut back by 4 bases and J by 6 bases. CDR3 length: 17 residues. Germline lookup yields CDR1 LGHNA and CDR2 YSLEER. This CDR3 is CASSRGDVGDRVAEAFF. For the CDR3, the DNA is TGCGCCAGCAGCCGGGGAGATGTTGGGGACAGGGTGGCTGAAGCTTTCTTT.

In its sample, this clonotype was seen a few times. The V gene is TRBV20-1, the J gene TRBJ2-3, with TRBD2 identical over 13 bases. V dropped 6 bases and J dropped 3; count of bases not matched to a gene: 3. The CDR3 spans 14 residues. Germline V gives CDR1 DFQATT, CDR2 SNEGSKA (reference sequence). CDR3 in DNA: TGCAGTGCGGGACTAGCGGGGATGACAGATACGCAGTATTTT. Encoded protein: CSAGLAGMTDTQYF.

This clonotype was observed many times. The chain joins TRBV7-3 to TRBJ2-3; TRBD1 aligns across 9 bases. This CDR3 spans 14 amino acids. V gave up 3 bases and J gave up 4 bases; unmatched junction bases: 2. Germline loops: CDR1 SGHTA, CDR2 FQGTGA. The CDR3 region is CASSFGTGPDTQYF. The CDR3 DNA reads TGTGCCAGCAGCTTCGGGACAGGGCCAGATACGCAGTATTTT.

In DNA, the CDR3 is TGTGCCACCGGTACAACCTTAGCGGGAAAAGAGACCCAGTACTTC. It specifies CATGTTLAGKETQYF. This chain links TRBV7-9 with TRBJ2-5; 8 positions match TRBD2. The CDR3 is 15 residues long. Losses at the gene ends were 10 bases for V and 3 bases for J; bases not matched to a gene: 13. Looked up from germline, CDR1 is SEHNR and CDR2 is FQNEAQ (reference sequence).

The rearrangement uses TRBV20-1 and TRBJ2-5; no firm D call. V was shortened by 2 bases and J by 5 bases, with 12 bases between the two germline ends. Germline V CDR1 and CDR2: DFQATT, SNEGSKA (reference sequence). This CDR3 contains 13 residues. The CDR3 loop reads CSARQQARETQYF. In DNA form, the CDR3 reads TGCAGTGCTAGACAGCAGGCGAGGGAGACCCAGTACTTC.

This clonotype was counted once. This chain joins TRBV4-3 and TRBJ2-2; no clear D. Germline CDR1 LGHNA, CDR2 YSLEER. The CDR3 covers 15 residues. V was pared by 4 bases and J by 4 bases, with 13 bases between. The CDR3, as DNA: TGCGCCAGCAGCCTCTCCGTGACACTCACCGGGGAGCTGTTTTTT. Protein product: CASSLSVTLTGELFF.

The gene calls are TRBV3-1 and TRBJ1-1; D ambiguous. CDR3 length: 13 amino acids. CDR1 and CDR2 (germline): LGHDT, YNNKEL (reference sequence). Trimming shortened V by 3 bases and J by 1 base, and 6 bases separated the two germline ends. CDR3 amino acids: CASSQWQNTEAFF. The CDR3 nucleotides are TGTGCCAGCAGCCAGTGGCAGAACACTGAAGCTTTCTTT.

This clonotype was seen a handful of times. CDR3 sequence reads: CASSSGTGMDEQFF. The CDR3 DNA sequence: TGTGCCAGCAGTTCCGGGACAGGGATGGATGAGCAGTTCTTC. The chain employs TRBV27 and TRBJ2-1; 9 bases match TRBD1. Germline V CDR1 and CDR2: MNHEY, SMNVEV (reference sequence). The length of the CDR3 is 14 residues. Trimming at V came to 4 bases and at J to 8 bases, leaving 6 bases not matched to a gene.

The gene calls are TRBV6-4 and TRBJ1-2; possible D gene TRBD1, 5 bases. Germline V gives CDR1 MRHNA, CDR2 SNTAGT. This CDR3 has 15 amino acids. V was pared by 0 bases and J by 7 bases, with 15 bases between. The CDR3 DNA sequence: TGTGCCAGCAGTGACTCTCTCACGGGGCTCGGTGGCTACACCTTC. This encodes CASSDSLTGLGGYTF.

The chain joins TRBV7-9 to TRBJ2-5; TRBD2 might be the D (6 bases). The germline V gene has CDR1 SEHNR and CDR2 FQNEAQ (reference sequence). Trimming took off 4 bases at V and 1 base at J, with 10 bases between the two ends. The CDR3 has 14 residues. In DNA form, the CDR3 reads TGTGCCAGCAGCTCCAGACTAGTCCAAGAGACCCAGTACTTC. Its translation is CASSSRLVQETQYF.

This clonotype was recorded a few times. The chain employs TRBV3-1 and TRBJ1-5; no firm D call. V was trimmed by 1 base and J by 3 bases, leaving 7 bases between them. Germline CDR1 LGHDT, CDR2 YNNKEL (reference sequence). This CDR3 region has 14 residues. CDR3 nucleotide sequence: TGTGCCAGCAGCCAAGGAAACTCCAATCAGCCCCAGCATTTT. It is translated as CASSQGNSNQPQHF. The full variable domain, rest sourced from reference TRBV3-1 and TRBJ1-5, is DTAVSQTPKYLVTQMGNDKSIKCEQNLGHDTMYWYKQDSKKFLKIMFSYNNKELIINETVPNRFSPKSPDKAHLNLHINSLELGDSAVYFCASSQGNSNQPQHFGDGTRLSIL.

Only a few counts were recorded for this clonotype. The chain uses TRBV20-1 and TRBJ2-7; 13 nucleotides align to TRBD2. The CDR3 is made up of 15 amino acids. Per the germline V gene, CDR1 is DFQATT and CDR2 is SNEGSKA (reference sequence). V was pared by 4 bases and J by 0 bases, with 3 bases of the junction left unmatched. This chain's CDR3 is CSATGTSGVSYEQYF. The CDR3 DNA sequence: TGCAGTGCTACTGGGACTAGCGGGGTCTCCTACGAGCAGTACTTC.

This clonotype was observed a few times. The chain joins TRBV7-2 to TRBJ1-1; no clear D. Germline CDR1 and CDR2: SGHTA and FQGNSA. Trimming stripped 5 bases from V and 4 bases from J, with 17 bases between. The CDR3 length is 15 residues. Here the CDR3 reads CASSPNHYSVTEAFF. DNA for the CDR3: TGTGCCAGCAGCCCGAACCACTACAGCGTCACTGAAGCTTTCTTT.

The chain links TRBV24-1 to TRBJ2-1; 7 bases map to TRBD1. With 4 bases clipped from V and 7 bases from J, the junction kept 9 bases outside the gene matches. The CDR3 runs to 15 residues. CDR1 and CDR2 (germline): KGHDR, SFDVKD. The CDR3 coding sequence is TGTGCCACCAGTGACCACCTGACAGGGCGGAATGAGCAGTTCTTC. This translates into CATSDHLTGRNEQFF.

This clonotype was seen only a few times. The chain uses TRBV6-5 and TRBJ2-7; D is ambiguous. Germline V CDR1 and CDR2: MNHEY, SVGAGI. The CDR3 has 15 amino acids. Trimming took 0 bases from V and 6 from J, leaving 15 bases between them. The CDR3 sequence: CASSYSGSYFSEQYF. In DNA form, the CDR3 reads TGTGCCAGCAGTTACTCGGGGTCATATTTCTCCGAGCAGTACTTC.

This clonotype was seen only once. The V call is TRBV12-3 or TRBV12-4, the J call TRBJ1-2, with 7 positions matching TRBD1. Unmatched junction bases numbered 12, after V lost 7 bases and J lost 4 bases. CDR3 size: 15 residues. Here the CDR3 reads CASISRTGAGYGYTF. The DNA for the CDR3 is TGTGCCAGCATCTCGCGAACAGGGGCTGGCTATGGCTACACCTTC.

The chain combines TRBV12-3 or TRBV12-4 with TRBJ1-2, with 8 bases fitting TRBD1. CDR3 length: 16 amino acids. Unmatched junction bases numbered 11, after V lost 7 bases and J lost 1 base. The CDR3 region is CASTDGGQEINYGYTF. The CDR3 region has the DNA TGTGCCAGCACCGACGGGGGACAGGAGATTAACTATGGCTACACCTTC.

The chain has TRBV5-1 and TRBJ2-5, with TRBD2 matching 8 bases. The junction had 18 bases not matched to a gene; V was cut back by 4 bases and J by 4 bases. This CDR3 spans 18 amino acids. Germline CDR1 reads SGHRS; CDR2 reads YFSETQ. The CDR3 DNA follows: TGCGCCAGCAGCCCCCGGGGGGTAGCGGGGCCCCGAGGAGAGACCCAGTACTTC. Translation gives CASSPRGVAGPRGETQYF.

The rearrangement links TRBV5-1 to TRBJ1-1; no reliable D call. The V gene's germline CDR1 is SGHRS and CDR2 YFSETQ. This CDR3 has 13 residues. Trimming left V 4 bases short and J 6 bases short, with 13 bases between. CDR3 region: CASSLGFGPEAFF. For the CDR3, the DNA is TGCGCCAGCAGCCTCGGTTTCGGACCTGAAGCTTTCTTT. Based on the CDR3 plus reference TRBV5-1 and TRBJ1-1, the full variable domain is KAGVTQTPRYLIKTRGQQVTLSCSPISGHRSVSWYQQTPGQGLQFLFEYFSETQRNKGNFPGRFSGRQFSNSRSEMNVSTLELGDSALYLCASSLGFGPEAFFGQGTRLTVV.

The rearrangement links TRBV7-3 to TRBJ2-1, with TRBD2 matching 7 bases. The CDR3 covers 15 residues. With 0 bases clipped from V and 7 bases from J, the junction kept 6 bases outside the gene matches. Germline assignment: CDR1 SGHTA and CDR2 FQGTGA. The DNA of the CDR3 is TGTGCCAGCAGCTTAACCTCACTAGCGAGGAATGAGCAGTTCTTC. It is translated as CASSLTSLARNEQFF. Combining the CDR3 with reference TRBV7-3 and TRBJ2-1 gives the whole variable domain GAGVSQTPSNKVTEKGKYVELRCDPISGHTALYWYRQSLGQGPEFLIYFQGTGAADDSGLPNDRFFAVRPEGSVSTLKIQRTERGDSAVYLCASSLTSLARNEQFFGPGTRLTVL.

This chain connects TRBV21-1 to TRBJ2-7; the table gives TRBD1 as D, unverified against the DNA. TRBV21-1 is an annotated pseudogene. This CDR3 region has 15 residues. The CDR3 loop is CASSGPGQGSYEQYV. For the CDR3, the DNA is TGTGCCAGCAGCGGCCCGGGACAGGGCTCCTACGAGCAGTACGTC.

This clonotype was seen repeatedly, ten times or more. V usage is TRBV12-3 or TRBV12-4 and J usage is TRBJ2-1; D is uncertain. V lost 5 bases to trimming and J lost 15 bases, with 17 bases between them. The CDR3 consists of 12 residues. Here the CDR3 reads CASSTWTTSVFF. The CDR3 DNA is TGTGCCAGCAGTACATGGACCACTTCGGTGTTCTTC.

CDR3 in amino acids: CASIRQKASTDTQYF. The DNA for the CDR3 is TGTGCCAGCATTCGACAGAAAGCTAGCACAGATACGCAGTATTTT. The rearrangement uses TRBV6-1 and TRBJ2-3, with a weak D call TRBD1 (5 bases). This CDR3 has 15 residues. From germline, CDR1 is MNHNS and CDR2 SASEGT. V lost 7 bases to trimming and J lost 0 bases, with 14 bases between them.

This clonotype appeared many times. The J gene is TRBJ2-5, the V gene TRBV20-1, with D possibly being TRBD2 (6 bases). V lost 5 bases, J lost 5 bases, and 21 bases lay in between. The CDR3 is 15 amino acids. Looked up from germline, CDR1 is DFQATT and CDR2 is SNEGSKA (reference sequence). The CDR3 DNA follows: TGCAGTGCTCTCTCCGGTCTAGCGTCGAGTGAGACCCAGTACTTC. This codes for CSALSGLASSETQYF.